Following are 24 T cell receptor beta chains from one sample sequenced in a study of shared clonotypes between healthy human individuals. The protocol was immunoSEQ multiplex PCR, while the TCRdb copy is restricted to in-frame clones and leaves out a portion. The sample includes some 1,100,000 clones, 70% to 80% of them seen just once. Sequencing was carried out using memory CD4+ T cells from PBMCs. Noted subset: CD45RA-negative fraction. The receptors stem from a man aged 18 to 29 in good health. Some clones in this sample may be carry-over from other donors' samples.

The V call is TRBV11-1, the J call TRBJ2-1; 9 nucleotides agree with TRBD2. Germline CDR1 reads SGHAT; CDR2 reads FQDESV (reference sequence). V shed 5 bases, J shed 4 bases, and the junction held 6 bases outside the gene matches. This CDR3 is built from 15 residues. In DNA, the CDR3 is TGTGCCAGCAGCCTACGACTAGCGGTATACAATGAGCAGTTCTTC. Protein: CASSLRLAVYNEQFF.

The gene calls are TRBV4-3 and TRBJ2-7; 9 bases line up with TRBD1. Losses at the gene ends were 3 bases for V and 4 bases for J; bases not matched to a gene: 7. The length of the CDR3 is 15 residues. Germline lookup yields CDR1 LGHNA and CDR2 YSLEER. Written as DNA, the CDR3 is TGCGCCAGCAGCCATCTACCGGGACAGGGTTACGAGCAGTACTTC. This translates into CASSHLPGQGYEQYF.

About this clone itself: Other DNA sequences within the sample encode an identical CDR3. This sequence joins TRBV6-1 and TRBJ2-4; 7 bases line up with TRBD1. V shed 6 bases, J shed 5 bases, and the junction held 4 bases outside the gene matches. This CDR3 spans 13 amino acids. Per the germline V gene, CDR1 is MNHNS and CDR2 is SASEGT. The CDR3 DNA reads as TGTGCCAGCAGCCGCACAGGGGAAAACATTCAGTACTTC. Protein: CASSRTGENIQYF.

The chain carries TRBV25-1 and TRBJ2-2; possibly TRBD1 for D (6 bases). V lost 1 base to trimming and J lost 5 bases, with 14 bases between them. Germline lookup yields CDR1 MGHDK and CDR2 SYGVNS. The CDR3 runs to 16 residues. CDR3 sequence (DNA): TGTGCCAGCAGTGAATTTGAAAGGGGGTGGACCGGGGAGCTGTTTTTT. Its translation is CASSEFERGWTGELFF.

The chain is built from TRBV5-1 and TRBJ2-3; D is unclear. Germline V gene lookup returns CDR1 SGHRS and CDR2 YFSETQ. The CDR3 is 15 residues long. V dropped 2 bases and J dropped 4 bases, with 14 bases sitting between them. The CDR3 is CASSFGGPRADTQYF. Written as DNA, the CDR3 is TGCGCCAGCAGCTTTGGTGGACCGCGCGCAGATACGCAGTATTTT.

A word on this clone: This sample includes further DNA sequences coding for the same CDR3. The chain couples TRBV29-1 to TRBJ1-2; TRBD1 agrees at 8 bases. Trimming removed 4 bases from V and 7 bases from J; junction bases left unmatched: 5. The CDR3 runs 12 residues. Germline V gene sequence: CDR1 SQVTM, CDR2 ANQGSEA. CDR3 in amino acids: CSVGGQGSGYTF. The CDR3 region has the DNA TGCAGCGTTGGCGGACAGGGCTCTGGCTACACCTTC.

The CDR3 DNA sequence: TGTGCCAGTAGTAGTCCCAGGACTAGCGGGAGTTTCGATGAGCAGTTCTTC. Translated, it gives CASSSPRTSGSFDEQFF. The chain links TRBV19 to TRBJ2-1; 13 bases map to TRBD2. The CDR3 is made up of 17 amino acids. The trim removed 4 bases at V and 8 bases at J, leaving 11 bases unmatched. From germline, CDR1 is LNHDA and CDR2 SQIVND (reference sequence).

This clone was seen ten or more times. The rearrangement links TRBV25-1 to TRBJ1-5, with D maybe TRBD1 (5 bases). CDR1 and CDR2 from the germline V gene are MGHDK and SYGVNS. Trimming cost V 3 bases and J 3 bases, with 6 bases left between them. CDR3 length: 13 amino acids. The CDR3 sequence is CASSDRDNQPQHF. Here the CDR3 DNA reads TGTGCCAGCAGTGACAGGGACAATCAGCCCCAGCATTTT.

The V gene is TRBV19, the J gene TRBJ2-7; a possible D gene is TRBD2 (5 bases). This CDR3 is 14 amino acids long. V lost 4 bases and J 0 bases, leaving 10 bases between the germline ends. CDR1 is LNHDA and CDR2 is SQIVND in the germline V gene (reference sequence). The CDR3 region has the DNA TGTGCCAGTAGTACGGGATGGAGCTCCTACGAGCAGTACTTC. Translating gives CASSTGWSSYEQYF. The full variable domain, in which reference TRBV19 and TRBJ2-7 provide the parts outside the CDR3, is DGGITQSPKYLFRKEGQNVTLSCEQNLNHDAMYWYRQDPGQGLRLIYYSQIVNDFQKGDIAEGYSVSREKKESFPLTVTSAQKNPTAFYLCASSTGWSSYEQYFGPGTRLTVT.

The chain recombines TRBV5-1 with TRBJ2-1; possible D gene TRBD1, 6 bases. This CDR3 contains 16 residues. Trimming cost V 1 base and J 0 bases, with 11 bases left between them. Germline V gene data show CDR1 as SGHRS and CDR2 as YFSETQ. The CDR3 DNA sequence: TGCGCCAGCAGCTTGTTTGGACAGAGCTCCTACAATGAGCAGTTCTTC. It translates to CASSLFGQSSYNEQFF. Filled out from reference TRBV5-1 and TRBJ2-1, the complete variable domain reads KAGVTQTPRYLIKTRGQQVTLSCSPISGHRSVSWYQQTPGQGLQFLFEYFSETQRNKGNFPGRFSGRQFSNSRSEMNVSTLELGDSALYLCASSLFGQSSYNEQFFGPGTRLTVL.

A note on this clone: The same CDR3 can be traced to other DNA sequences in this sample. The chain uses TRBV19 and TRBJ1-5, with D tentatively TRBD1 (5 bases). CDR3 length: 13 residues. With 3 bases removed from V and 5 bases from J, the gap between germline ends came to 8 bases. The germline gives CDR1 LNHDA, CDR2 SQIVND (reference sequence). Here the CDR3 DNA reads TGTGCCAGTAGTATTGACAGAGATCAGCCCCAGCATTTT. Its protein is CASSIDRDQPQHF.

The gene calls are TRBV27 and TRBJ1-2; D possibly corresponds to TRBD1 (6 bases). V was pared by 5 bases and J by 2 bases, with 9 bases between. Germline V CDR1 and CDR2: MNHEY, SMNVEV (reference sequence). The CDR3 has 13 amino acids. As DNA, the CDR3 is TGTGCCAGCAGTGTCCAGGGGAACTATGGCTACACCTTC. Amino acid sequence: CASSVQGNYGYTF.

The chain has TRBV6-6 and TRBJ2-7, with D maybe TRBD2 (6 bases). The V and J ends lost 4 bases and 7 bases respectively, with 23 bases between them. Germline CDR1 MNHNY, CDR2 SVGAGI (reference sequence). The CDR3 consists of 16 residues. CDR3 sequence reads: CASSSYTGVGREEQYF. CDR3 nucleotide sequence: TGTGCCAGCAGTTCCTATACAGGCGTGGGTCGGGAGGAGCAGTACTTC.

The chain uses TRBV28 and TRBJ2-3; 8 positions agree with TRBD2. CDR1 and CDR2 from the germline V gene are MDHEN and SYDVKM. V dropped 6 bases and J dropped 2; count of bases not matched to a gene: 7. The CDR3 loop spans 15 amino acids. The CDR3 sequence: CASRPGGANTDTQYF. CDR3 bases: TGTGCCAGCAGACCGGGGGGGGCGAACACAGATACGCAGTATTTT.

In regard to this clone: Sequence at one end of the junction differs from germline and may be a read error. The chain carries TRBV4-1 and TRBJ2-7, with D perhaps matching TRBD1 or TRBD2 (6 bases each). The CDR3 runs 14 residues. The germline CDR1 and CDR2 sequences are MGHRA and YSYEKL. CDR3 nucleotides: TGCGCCACCAGCAGCGCAAACTGGGGGGCGGTGCAGTACTTC. Amino acids: CATSSANWGAVQYF.

This chain links TRBV10-2 with TRBJ1-5; 7 bases line up with TRBD1. The CDR3 contains 15 residues. Germline assignment: CDR1 WSHSY and CDR2 SAAADI. After removal of 2 bases from V and 5 bases from J, the junction contained 6 bases not matched to a gene. CDR3 in amino acids: CASSEAGGLDQPQHF. In nucleotides, the CDR3 is TGCGCCAGCAGTGAGGCAGGGGGGCTCGATCAGCCCCAGCATTTT.

The rearrangement joins TRBV29-1 to TRBJ1-2, with D unresolved. The CDR3 has 14 residues. Per the germline V gene, CDR1 is SQVTM and CDR2 is ANQGSEA. Trimming removed 0 bases at V and 4 bases at J, with 12 bases between. CDR3 sequence reads: CSVEDAGFGYGYTF. CDR3 nucleotide sequence: TGCAGCGTTGAAGACGCCGGGTTTGGCTATGGCTACACCTTC.

The V and J genes are TRBV9 and TRBJ2-1; 14 bases map to TRBD2. This CDR3 has 17 residues. V trimming: 2 bases; J trimming: 8 bases; junction bases outside the gene matches: 9. The germline V gene has CDR1 SGDLS and CDR2 YYNGEE. CDR3 DNA sequence: TGTGCCAGCAGCGTCACGACCGGGACTAGCGGGAGCTATGAGCAGTTCTTC. This sequence encodes CASSVTTGTSGSYEQFF.

The gene calls are TRBV5-1 and TRBJ1-3; D is unclear. Trimming left V 3 bases short and J 7 bases short, with 17 bases between. Germline V gene data show CDR1 as SGHRS and CDR2 as YFSETQ. CDR3 size: 15 residues. Here the CDR3 DNA reads TGCGCCAGCAGCTCAACGCCCGGGATTGGGAACACCATATATTTT. Protein sequence: CASSSTPGIGNTIYF.

V is TRBV7-2 and J is TRBJ1-3, with TRBD1 as a possible D gene (5 bases). The ends were cut back, 5 bases at V and 0 bases at J, with 8 bases in the middle. The length of the CDR3 is 14 residues. Germline lookup yields CDR1 SGHTA and CDR2 FQGNSA. The CDR3: CASSPGLSGNTIYF. The CDR3 DNA reads TGTGCCAGCAGCCCGGGACTCTCTGGAAACACCATATATTTT.

The chain has TRBV29-1 and TRBJ1-1; D call uncertain. The CDR3 has 13 amino acids. Germline lookup yields CDR1 SQVTM and CDR2 ANQGSEA. V lost 4 bases, J lost 0 bases, and 9 bases lay in between. In DNA form, the CDR3 reads TGCAGCGTTGTGGACTTCATGAACACTGAAGCTTTCTTT. It encodes CSVVDFMNTEAFF.

This clone was seen a few times. The rearrangement uses TRBV29-1 and TRBJ2-5; 8 bases map to TRBD2. The CDR3 loop spans 12 amino acids. Trimming cost V 8 bases and J 6 bases; bases outside gene matches: 8. Germline CDR1 is SQVTM and CDR2 is ANQGSEA. The CDR3 region has the DNA TGCAGCCACATGTCGGGAGGGAAGACCCAGTACTTC. Protein: CSHMSGGKTQYF.

The CDR3 DNA sequence: TGCGCCAGCAGCCCGGCTCCTGGCCACCTCGGGACTAGCGGGATACGCGAGCAGTACTTC. Its protein is CASSPAPGHLGTSGIREQYF. The rearrangement links TRBV4-1 to TRBJ2-7, with 13 bases fitting TRBD2. V was clipped by 4 bases and J by 6 bases; unmatched bases: 21. CDR3 size: 20 residues. CDR1 MGHRA and CDR2 YSYEKL come from the germline V gene.

This chain uses TRBV5-4 with TRBJ2-2, with D uncertain. There are 15 residues in the CDR3. The germline CDR1 and CDR2 sequences are SGHNT and YYREEE (reference sequence). V lost 0 bases to trimming and J lost 6 bases, with 12 bases between them. CDR3 sequence reads: CASSLVDPSPGELFF. In DNA form, the CDR3 reads TGTGCCAGCAGCTTGGTGGACCCCTCCCCCGGGGAGCTGTTTTTT.